This T cell receptor (beta chain) derives from a study of technical replicates of blood from a handful of donors (dated by TCRdb to 2016 to 2017). To note about this clone: Its cognate antigen has yet to be identified. No base quality values were provided; no much bigger clone lies one nucleotide off.

Receptor libraries were prepared by the immunoSEQ multiplex PCR assay. Drawn from immuneACCESS, this table holds only the in-frame rearrangements with V and J called that TCRdb kept. Clones are partly lost; checked studies trace under half to an unresolved V gene and leave the rest unexplained. The sample data list about 80,000 clones, and less than 95% of these were observed just once. Of the sample, 0.38% falls within the top ten clones. CDR1 and CDR2, per the germline V gene (reference sequence), are GTSNPN and SVGIG. V was cut back by 0 bases and J by 2 bases, leaving a gap of 14 bases between them. From cysteine to phenylalanine, the CDR3 is 15 amino acids long. Left in the record is the CDR3 DNA by itself, 45 bases read in frame from the first base.

Sequencing was done on a sample of T cells isolated from PBMCs. The receptor was derived from a human donor in good health. Rearrangement joined TRBV30 to TRBJ2-7; the D gene is perhaps TRBD1, on 5 matching bases. CDR3 protein: CAWSVHSGWAYEQYF. The DNA sequence is as follows: TGTGCCTGGAGTGTACATTCAGGGTGGGCCTACGAGCAGTACTTC.